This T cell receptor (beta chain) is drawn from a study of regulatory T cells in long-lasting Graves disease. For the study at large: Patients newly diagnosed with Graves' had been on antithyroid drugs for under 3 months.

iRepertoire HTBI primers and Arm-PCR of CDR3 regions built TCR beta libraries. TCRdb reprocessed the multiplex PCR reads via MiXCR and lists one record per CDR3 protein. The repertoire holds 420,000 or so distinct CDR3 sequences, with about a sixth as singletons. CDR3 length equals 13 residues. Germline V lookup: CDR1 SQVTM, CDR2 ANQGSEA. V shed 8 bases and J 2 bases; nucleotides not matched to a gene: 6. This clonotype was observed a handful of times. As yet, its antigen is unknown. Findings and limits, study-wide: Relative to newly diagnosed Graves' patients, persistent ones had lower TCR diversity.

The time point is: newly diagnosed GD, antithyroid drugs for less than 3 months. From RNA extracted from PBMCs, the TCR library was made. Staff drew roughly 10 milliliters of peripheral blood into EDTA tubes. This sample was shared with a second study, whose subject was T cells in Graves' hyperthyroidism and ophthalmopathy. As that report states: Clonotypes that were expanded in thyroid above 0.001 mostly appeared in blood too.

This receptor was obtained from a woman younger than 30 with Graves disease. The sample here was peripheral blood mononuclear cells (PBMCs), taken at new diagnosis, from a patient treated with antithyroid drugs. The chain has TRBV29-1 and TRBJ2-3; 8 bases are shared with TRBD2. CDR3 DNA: TGCAGCTTCGGGACTAGATTCACAGATACGCAGTATTTT. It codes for CSFGTRFTDTQYF.